This paragraph reports one TCR beta chain. Antigen: not known. The read falls 3 residues short of the CDR3 end, and the missing part is taken from the germline J gene. Germline V gene sequence: CDR1 LNHDA, CDR2 SQIVND (reference sequence). The CDR3 is made up of 15 amino acids. The sample originates from a study of T cell clonality in common variable immunodeficiency. The study, taken as a whole, reports: Patient heterogeneity in the CVID cohort limited correlations between repertoire features and clinical complications. TCRbeta clonality was increased in CVID versus healthy controls. What drives increased CVID clonality needs T cell subpopulation sequencing.

Assay: immunoSEQ multiplex PCR; the TCRdb copy retains only in-frame clones and omits some. The table lists about 59,000 clones, with no singletons. The receptor was derived from a person between 18 and 75 years old in good health. The sequencing sample was made of peripheral blood mononuclear cells. The chain has TRBV19 and TRBJ2-4; TRBD1 is a possible D gene (6 bases). The DNA read from the CDR3 is TGTGCCAGTAGTATGTACAGGGATGCTAACTATGGT. Protein product: CASSMYRDANYG. The CDR3 in its entirety is CASSMYRDANYGQYF. Variable domain in full (rest from reference TRBV19 and TRBJ2-4): DGGITQSPKYLFRKEGQNVTLSCEQNLNHDAMYWYRQDPGQGLRLIYYSQIVNDFQKGDIAEGYSVSREKKESFPLTVTSAQKNPTAFYLCASSMYRDANYGQYFGAGTRLSVL.